This T cell receptor beta chain was found in a study of CD8 T cells in Susac syndrome (dated by TCRdb to 2018 to 2020). Regarding the study in general: Among the sequenced Susac syndrome patients, over five had clinically active disease and roughly 8 were in clinical remission. Susac syndrome patients were therapy-naive, on corticosteroids (some also receiving IVIg), or on IVIg alone at blood withdrawal. Whether CD8+ T cell activation and differentiation in Susac syndrome was antigen driven was tested using repertoire sequencing. Study-level results and caveats: The study acknowledged that relatively few individuals were included in the TCR sequencing and HLA analysis. No clonal expansion was detected in the CD4+ T cell repertoire of Susac syndrome patients.

RNA was extracted using the RNeasy kit, and about 0.45 to 1 microgram was reverse transcribed with random hexamers. The immunoSEQ multiplex PCR assay, which covers 54 Vbeta and 13 Jbeta segments, was used to amplify TCR beta CDR3 regions. Bias from PCR amplification was corrected by using a synthetic template baseline for primer optimization and for computational correction. As for how the authors treated the data: Only productive sequences were kept, with reads annotated to V, D and J genes according to IMGT and analyzed in immunoSEQ Analyzer. Clonality was calculated as one minus the Shannon entropy normalized by log2 of the number of productive unique sequences. Public and private clones were assessed among the 100 most prevalent clones of each patient and control. Susac-specific clones were defined as absent from healthy and MS cohorts, around 970 published viral clones and other ImmuneACCESS disease sequences. In TCRdb, the public reads were trimmed at Q25 with fastp and aligned with MiXCR, with productive beta chains retained. Every entry covers one CDR3 protein and lists the most common genes and DNA from its rows. These V and J calls are TCRdb output, not the study's own analysis. The table for this sample lists about 240,000 distinct CDR3 sequences; almost 97% of them were counted only once. The biggest ten clones account for about 0.094% of the sample.

Turning to this clonotype: There is no known antigen for this receptor. Base qualities are not provided; no much larger clone lies one nucleotide away.

Peripheral blood CD8+ and CD4+ T cells from healthy donors, Susac syndrome patients and multiple sclerosis patients were profiled by high-throughput TCR beta sequencing. The Susac syndrome patients fulfilled recently defined diagnostic criteria for either definite or probable disease. Bulk CD8+ and CD4+ T cells were purified magnetically by negative isolation, whereas CD8+ TEMRA cells were enriched by FACS. Blood was collected in EDTA tubes and processed within 24 hours, with PBMCs isolated through density gradient centrifugation. PBMCs intended for TCR sequencing were frozen in liquid nitrogen and were later thawed in a 37 degrees C water bath. Purity of sorted or isolated CD4+, CD8+ and CD8+ TEMRA cells was at least 90%. Here V drops 3 bases and J drops 3 bases, and the junction holds 5 bases not matched to any gene. CDR1 and CDR2 are drawn from the germline V gene: KGHSH, LQKENI. There are 15 amino acids in the CDR3, from cysteine to phenylalanine inclusive. Of all the DNA, just the CDR3 is kept, 45 bases in frame from base 1.

The sequence derives from a human donor with Susac syndrome. The chain uses TRBV18 and TRBJ1-1, and TRBD1 matches 9 of the central bases. The source material was CD4+ T cells from PBMCs. The CDR3 corresponds to CASSPRGQGYTEAFF. The nucleotide sequence reads TGTGCCAGCTCACCGCGGGGACAGGGATACACTGAAGCTTTCTTT.